The 23 T cell receptor beta chains listed next were all sequenced from one sample in a study of T cell responses to AZD1222 COVID-19 vaccine (dated by TCRdb to about 2021). According to the study, the label for this sample's time point signals: baseline before first vaccination. The library was built by means of the immunoSEQ multiplex PCR assay. Drawn from immuneACCESS, this table holds only the in-frame rearrangements with V and J called that TCRdb kept. Clones are partly lost; checked studies trace under half to an unresolved V gene and leave the rest unexplained. The sample data list 100,000 or so clones, and roughly 85% of these were observed just once. Approximately 3% of the sample belongs to the ten largest clones. Sequencing was performed on peripheral blood, taken on day 0 of AZD1222 vaccination. All receptors derive from an adult in good health.

The rearrangement links TRBV19 to TRBJ1-5, with D perhaps TRBD1 (5 bases). Per germline, CDR1 LNHDA and CDR2 SQIVND (reference sequence). CDR3 length equals 15 residues. V lost 5 bases and J lost 2, with 13 bases in between. This CDR3 reads CASSPDTARNQPQHF. The CDR3 nucleotides are TGTGCCAGTAGTCCGGACACGGCTCGCAATCAGCCCCAGCATTTT.

The chain joins TRBV7-2 to TRBJ2-5; D is undetermined. The ends were cut back, 0 bases at V and 2 bases at J, with 7 bases in the middle. The CDR3 contains 14 residues. CDR1 is SGHTA and CDR2 is FQGNSA in the germline V gene. CDR3 amino acids: CASSLAFRQETQYF. CDR3 sequence (DNA): TGTGCCAGCAGCTTAGCGTTTCGTCAAGAGACCCAGTACTTC.

Written as DNA, the CDR3 is TGTGCCAGCAGTTTAGGGGGAACGGGGCAAGAGTTCTTC. Its protein is CASSLGGTGQEFF. The rearrangement links TRBV12-3 or TRBV12-4 to TRBJ2-1, with D perhaps assigned TRBD1 or TRBD2 (5 bases each). The CDR3 is 13 amino acids. V was clipped by 1 base and J by 14 bases, with 15 bases between them.

This clone was seen once. The chain carries TRBV27 and TRBJ2-1; D is uncertain. CDR3 size: 17 residues. Trimming stripped 4 bases from V and 3 bases from J, with 19 bases between. Germline V gene sequence: CDR1 MNHEY, CDR2 SMNVEV (reference sequence). In DNA form, the CDR3 reads TGTGCCAGCAGTTCCCACCGAGGCAGCTTAGTCTACAATGAGCAGTTCTTC. Protein: CASSSHRGSLVYNEQFF.

V gene TRBV6-4 combines with J gene TRBJ2-1, with 12 bases that match TRBD2. V lost 6 bases, J lost 8 bases, and 20 bases stayed unmatched. The CDR3 is 19 amino acids. Germline CDR1 is MRHNA and CDR2 is SNTAGT. Here the CDR3 DNA reads TGTGCCAGCAGGGAACTAGGGCGGCCCGGGACTAGCGGGTGGTATGAGCAGTTCTTC. Protein sequence: CASRELGRPGTSGWYEQFF.

The chain links TRBV4-1 to TRBJ2-3; 14 bases are a match to TRBD2. The CDR3 has 21 residues. The V and J ends lost 3 bases and 0 bases, in that order; junction bases with no gene match: 14. Germline CDR1 MGHRA, CDR2 YSYEKL. The CDR3: CASSHPPPGLAGVTSTDTQYF. CDR3 bases: TGCGCCAGCAGCCACCCCCCCCCGGGACTAGCGGGGGTAACTAGCACAGATACGCAGTATTTT.

The chain couples TRBV13 to TRBJ1-4; D gene unclear. The V and J ends lost 4 bases and 0 bases respectively, with 9 bases between them. Germline values: CDR1 PRHDT, CDR2 FYEKMQ (reference sequence). The CDR3 is 15 amino acids. The CDR3 protein is CASSSMDATNEKLFF. In DNA form, the CDR3 reads TGTGCCAGCAGCTCGATGGACGCAACTAATGAAAAACTGTTTTTT.

The chain joins TRBV5-4 to TRBJ2-5; perhaps D is TRBD1 or TRBD2 (6 bases each). Germline V gene sequence: CDR1 SGHNT, CDR2 YYREEE (reference sequence). V was cut by 4 bases and J by 1 base, with 11 bases left in between. The CDR3 has 14 residues. CDR3 residues: CASSPRGAQETQYF. For the CDR3, the DNA is TGTGCCAGCAGCCCTAGGGGGGCCCAAGAGACCCAGTACTTC.

The V call is TRBV28, the J call TRBJ1-5, with D possibly matching TRBD1 (6 bases). V lost 4 bases and J 2 bases, leaving 12 bases between the germline ends. The CDR3 contains 15 residues. Germline lookup yields CDR1 MDHEN and CDR2 SYDVKM. The CDR3: CASSSGGGGNQPQHF. The DNA of the CDR3 is TGTGCCAGCAGTTCGGGGGGCGGGGGCAATCAGCCCCAGCATTTT.

This chain joins TRBV3-1 (or the pseudogene TRBV3-2) and TRBJ2-1; D not certain. Germline CDR1 is LGHDT and CDR2 is YNNKEL (reference sequence). This CDR3 has 18 residues. V was shortened by 1 base and J by 3 bases, with 19 bases between the two germline ends. CDR3 residues: CASSQALLGRSFYNEQFF. In DNA, the CDR3 is TGTGCCAGCAGCCAAGCCCTTCTTGGTCGGAGTTTCTACAATGAGCAGTTCTTC.

CDR3 amino acids: CASSEGGNYGYTF. In nucleotides, the CDR3 is TGTGCCAGCAGTGAGGGAGGGAACTATGGCTACACCTTC. The J gene is TRBJ1-2, the V gene TRBV27; D is ambiguous. The CDR3 extends over 13 amino acids. Germline V gives CDR1 MNHEY, CDR2 SMNVEV (reference sequence). V was shortened by 5 bases and J by 2 bases, with 9 bases between the two germline ends.

This chain joins TRBV19 and TRBJ1-5, with D possibly matching TRBD1 (6 bases). The germline CDR1 and CDR2 sequences are LNHDA and SQIVND (reference sequence). V shed 6 bases and J shed 2 bases, with 8 bases lying between them. The CDR3 loop spans 13 amino acids. In DNA, the CDR3 is TGTGCCAGTAGGGGGGCGGGCAATCAGCCCCAGCATTTT. Its translation: CASRGAGNQPQHF.

This sequence joins TRBV18 and TRBJ2-1; the match to TRBD2 covers 11 bases. There are 17 residues in the CDR3. Germline loops: CDR1 KGHSH, CDR2 LQKENI. The V segment lost 1 base and the J segment 6 bases; nucleotides outside the gene matches: 8. DNA for the CDR3: TGTGCCAGCTCACCACAATCTAGCGGGAGGATCCTCAATGAGCAGTTCTTC. Amino acid sequence: CASSPQSSGRILNEQFF. Variable domain in full (rest from reference TRBV18 and TRBJ2-1): NAGVMQNPRHLVRRRGQEARLRCSPMKGHSHVYWYRQLPEEGLKFMVYLQKENIIDESGMPKERFSAEFPKEGPSILRIQQVVRGDSAAYFCASSPQSSGRILNEQFFGPGTRLTVL.

This clone was observed a single time. The chain uses TRBV29-1 and TRBJ2-1; D may be TRBD1 (5 bases). The V end lost 2 bases, the J end lost 12 bases, and 14 bases lay between the germline ends. This CDR3 is built from 12 residues. The germline gives CDR1 SQVTM, CDR2 ANQGSEA. The CDR3 nucleotides are TGCAGCGTTGAACCCTGGCAGGGTGGGCAGTTCTTC. The encoded protein is CSVEPWQGGQFF.

For the CDR3, the DNA is TGTGCCAGCAGCTTCGCGTACACTGAAGCTTTCTTT. Translation gives CASSFAYTEAFF. The chain is built from TRBV5-5 and TRBJ1-1; the D is unclear. This CDR3 contains 12 residues. Germline lookup yields CDR1 SGHKS and CDR2 YYEKEE (reference sequence). Trimming pared 2 bases from V and 3 bases from J, leaving 5 bases between. Variable domain in full (rest from reference TRBV5-5 and TRBJ1-1): DAGVTQSPTHLIKTRGQQVTLRCSPISGHKSVSWYQQVLGQGPQFIFQYYEKEERGRGNFPDRFSARQFPNYSSELNVNALLLGDSALYLCASSFAYTEAFFGQGTRLTVV.

The gene calls are TRBV15 and TRBJ1-6; D is uncertain. V was clipped by 0 bases and J by 10 bases, with 10 bases between them. This CDR3 spans 14 amino acids. Germline loops: CDR1 LNHNV, CDR2 YYDKDF (reference sequence). The CDR3 loop is CATSREGFDSPLHF. The CDR3 DNA reads as TGTGCCACCAGCAGAGAGGGGTTCGACTCACCCCTCCACTTT.

This rearrangement joins TRBV6-5 to TRBJ1-4, with 10 bases aligning to TRBD1. The CDR3 contains 15 residues. Germline CDR1 is MNHEY and CDR2 is SVGAGI. V shed 5 bases, J shed 7 bases, and the junction held 7 bases outside the gene matches. Here the CDR3 reads CASSPGQGMGEKLFF. CDR3 in DNA: TGTGCCAGCAGTCCGGGACAGGGGATGGGTGAAAAACTGTTTTTT.

The chain has TRBV29-1 and TRBJ1-1, with a weak D call TRBD1 (5 bases). The germline gives CDR1 SQVTM, CDR2 ANQGSEA. The CDR3 runs to 16 residues. V was clipped by 5 bases and J by 0 bases, with 19 bases between them. This CDR3 is CSVTPGDSLMNTEAFF. In DNA form, the CDR3 reads TGCAGCGTTACCCCCGGGGACTCCCTTATGAACACTGAAGCTTTCTTT.

This clone was recorded a few times. The chain combines TRBV19 with TRBJ2-2; TRBD2 matches at 7 bases. From germline, CDR1 is LNHDA and CDR2 SQIVND (reference sequence). V was pared by 7 bases and J by 4 bases, with 3 bases of the junction left unmatched. This CDR3 contains 13 residues. CDR3 in DNA: TGTGCCAGTAACCCGGGGGGCACCGGGGAGCTGTTTTTT. Translating it yields CASNPGGTGELFF. The full variable domain, completed using reference TRBV19 and TRBJ2-2, is DGGITQSPKYLFRKEGQNVTLSCEQNLNHDAMYWYRQDPGQGLRLIYYSQIVNDFQKGDIAEGYSVSREKKESFPLTVTSAQKNPTAFYLCASNPGGTGELFFGEGSRLTVL.

V gene TRBV19 combines with J gene TRBJ1-4; D unresolved. The CDR3 extends over 16 amino acids. The germline V and J ends were trimmed by 1 base and 8 bases, with 17 bases remaining between them. Germline-derived CDR1 and CDR2 are LNHDA and SQIVND (reference sequence). The CDR3 nucleotides read TGTGCCAGTAGTATAGGCCCTTCGCCGGGCCGGGAAAAACTGTTTTTT. This gives the protein CASSIGPSPGREKLFF.

This sequence joins TRBV6-5 and TRBJ1-1, with no clear D. This CDR3 is built from 14 residues. Trimming left V 2 bases short and J 2 bases short, with 9 bases between. The V gene's germline CDR1 is MNHEY and CDR2 SVGAGI. The CDR3 sequence: CASSYNGINTEAFF. Written as DNA, the CDR3 is TGTGCCAGCAGTTACAACGGGATTAACACTGAAGCTTTCTTT.

The genes are TRBV5-4 and TRBJ1-6; perhaps TRBD1 as D (6 bases). Germline V gene data show CDR1 as SGHNT and CDR2 as YYREEE (reference sequence). V shed 4 bases and J shed 7 bases, with 15 bases lying between them. This CDR3 contains 15 residues. CDR3 region: CASSPVRGSNSPLHF. The CDR3 coding sequence is TGTGCCAGCAGCCCGGTTAGGGGGTCCAATTCACCCCTCCACTTT.

The chain recombines TRBV7-2 with TRBJ1-1; D might be TRBD1 (5 bases). The CDR3 consists of 15 residues. Deletions cut 3 bases from V and 5 bases from J, with 16 bases between. Per germline, CDR1 SGHTA and CDR2 FQGNSA. CDR3 nucleotides: TGTGCCAGCAGCTTTTTGTCGGGGCGGAGAACTGAAGCTTTCTTT. This sequence encodes CASSFLSGRRTEAFF.